These 9 T cell receptor beta chains came from one sample sequenced in a study of CXCR3-negative and CXCR3-positive naive CD8 T cells. Study outcomes and limitations: CXCR3-positive naive cells had more hydrophobic TRB CDR3s than CXCR3-negative naive cells.

Their specific antigens are unknown. All TRB cDNA libraries came from 5' RACE performed with UMI labels. TCRdb reprocessed the 5' RACE reads and keeps a single row for each CDR3 protein, giving no DNA. The sample table sets out 65,000 to 90,000 distinct CDR3 sequences. Sequencing was performed on naive CXCR3+ CD8+ T cells from blood. The subset is: CD45RO-CCR7+CD27+CD95- naive CD8+ T cells expressing CXCR3 (TNR3+). The receptors originated from a human donor in good health. Some clones in this sample may be carry-over from other donors' samples.

CDR3 amino acids: CASSSRVGRGHEQYF. The gene calls are TRBV21-1 and TRBJ2-7; there is no DNA to check the TCRdb D call of TRBD2. TRBV21-1 is flagged as a pseudogene. There are 15 residues in the CDR3.

The chain employs TRBV10-3 and TRBJ2-1; TCRdb's D call of TRBD2 is untestable without DNA. Looked up from germline, CDR1 is ENHRY and CDR2 is SYGVKD. This CDR3 is 15 amino acids long. CDR3 loop: CAISETSTLYNEQFF.

The J gene is TRBJ2-7, the V gene TRBV28. In germline, CDR1 is MDHEN, CDR2 SYDVKM. The CDR3 covers 13 residues. CDR3 sequence: CASPYGGSYEQYF.

The V gene is TRBV10-3, the J gene TRBJ2-3; TCRdb gives TRBD1 as the D gene, but with no DNA this cannot be confirmed. The CDR3 sequence is 14 residues long. Germline-derived CDR1 and CDR2 are ENHRY and SYGVKD. CDR3 sequence: CAIDPGGRSDTQYF.

The chain recombines TRBV2 with TRBJ2-5; there is no DNA to check the TCRdb D call of TRBD2. The CDR3 runs 13 residues. The germline CDR1 and CDR2 sequences are SNHLY and FYNNEI. The CDR3: CASRWGLDETQYF.

The V and J genes are TRBV7-6 and TRBJ2-1. In germline, CDR1 is SGHVS, CDR2 FNYEAQ. This CDR3 region has 14 residues. CDR3 in amino acids: CASSLDPIPNEQFF.

The chain combines TRBV6-2 or TRBV6-3 with TRBJ1-1; TCRdb picks TRBD1, but there is no DNA to check that call. The CDR3 runs 15 residues. Germline V gene sequence: CDR1 MNHEY, CDR2 SVGEGT. The CDR3: CASSSPGGRYTEAFF.

The J gene is TRBJ2-1, the V gene TRBV28. The length of the CDR3 is 16 residues. CDR1 is MDHEN and CDR2 is SYDVKM in the germline V gene. CDR3 sequence: CASSFTRTPSYNEKFF.

CDR3: CASSRGRNEQFF. The chain uses TRBV14 and TRBJ2-1. Looked up from germline, CDR1 is SGHDN and CDR2 is FVKESK. CDR3 length: 12 amino acids.